This TCR beta chain was identified during a study of T cell responses to AZD1222 COVID-19 vaccine. Overall study: Second-dose schedules of about 4 or about 12 weeks were combined. Whole-study findings and limits: The study identified only a handful of AZD1222 recipients as seropositive at baseline.

This CDR3 is built from 17 residues. Germline V CDR1 and CDR2: SNHLY, FYNNEI. V lost 1 base and J lost 1, with 14 bases in between. This table comes from immunoSEQ multiplex PCR, and its TCRdb copy is limited to in-frame clones, with some not included. The data show around 130,000 clones, with about 94% seen just once and about 5% held by the top ten. This clone was counted only a few times. Its matching antigen is unknown. The J gene is TRBJ1-5, the V gene TRBV2; a weak D match, TRBD1 (5 bases). Sample: peripheral blood, taken on day 0 of AZD1222 vaccination. This sequence originates from an adult in good health. DNA for the CDR3: TGTGCCAGCAGTGAAGGGGAGGGAGGGGCAAGCAATCAGCCCCAGCATTTT. Protein: CASSEGEGGASNQPQHF. Full variable domain (remainder filled in from reference TRBV2 and TRBJ1-5): EPEVTQTPSHQVTQMGQEVILRCVPISNHLYFYWYRQILGQKVEFLVSFYNNEISEKSEIFDDQFSVERPDGSNFTLKIRSTKLEDSAMYFCASSEGEGGASNQPQHFGDGTRLSIL.